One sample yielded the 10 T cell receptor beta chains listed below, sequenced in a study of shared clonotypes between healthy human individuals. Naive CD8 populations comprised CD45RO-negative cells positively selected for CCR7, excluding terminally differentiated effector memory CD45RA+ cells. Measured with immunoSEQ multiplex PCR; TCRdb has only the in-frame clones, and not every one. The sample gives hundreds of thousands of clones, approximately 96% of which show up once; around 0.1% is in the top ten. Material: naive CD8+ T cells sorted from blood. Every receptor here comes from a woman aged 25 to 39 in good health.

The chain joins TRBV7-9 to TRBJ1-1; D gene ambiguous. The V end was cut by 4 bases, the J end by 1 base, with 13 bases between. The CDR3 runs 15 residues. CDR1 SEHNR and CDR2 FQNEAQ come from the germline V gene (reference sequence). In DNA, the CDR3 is TGTGCCAGCAGCTACTTCTCGGGTAGGAACACTGAAGCTTTCTTT. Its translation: CASSYFSGRNTEAFF.

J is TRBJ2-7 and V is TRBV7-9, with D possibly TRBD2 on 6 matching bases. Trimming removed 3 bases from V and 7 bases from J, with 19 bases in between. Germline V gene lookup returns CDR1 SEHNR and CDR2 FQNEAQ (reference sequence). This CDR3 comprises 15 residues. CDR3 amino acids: CASSFLRDSLREQYF. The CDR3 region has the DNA TGTGCCAGCAGCTTCCTCCGGGACTCCCTCCGAGAGCAGTACTTC.

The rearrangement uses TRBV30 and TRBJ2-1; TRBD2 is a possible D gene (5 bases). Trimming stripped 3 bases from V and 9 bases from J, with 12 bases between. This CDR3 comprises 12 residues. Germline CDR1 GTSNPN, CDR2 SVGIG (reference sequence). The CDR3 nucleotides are TGTGCCTGGAGCCTAGGAGGTAGTGAGCAGTTCTTC. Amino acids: CAWSLGGSEQFF. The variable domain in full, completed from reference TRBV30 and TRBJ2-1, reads SQTIHQWPATLVQPVGSPLSLECTVEGTSNPNLYWYRQAAGRGLQLLFYSVGIGQISSEVPQNLSASRPQDRQFILSSKKLLLSDSGFYLCAWSLGGSEQFFGPGTRLTVL.

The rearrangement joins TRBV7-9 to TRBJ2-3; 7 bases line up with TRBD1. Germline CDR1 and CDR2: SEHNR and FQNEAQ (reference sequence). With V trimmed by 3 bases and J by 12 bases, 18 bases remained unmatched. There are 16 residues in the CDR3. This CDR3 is CASSFTLWGQPFGQYF. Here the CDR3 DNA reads TGTGCCAGCAGCTTCACGTTATGGGGACAGCCCTTTGGACAGTATTTT.

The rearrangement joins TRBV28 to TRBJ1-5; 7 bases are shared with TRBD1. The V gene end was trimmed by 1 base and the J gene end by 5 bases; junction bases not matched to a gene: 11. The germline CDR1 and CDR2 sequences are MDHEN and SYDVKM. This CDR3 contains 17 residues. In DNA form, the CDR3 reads TGTGCCAGCAGTTTATTTCCGAGCGGGACAGCAGATCAGCCCCAGCATTTT. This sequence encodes CASSLFPSGTADQPQHF.

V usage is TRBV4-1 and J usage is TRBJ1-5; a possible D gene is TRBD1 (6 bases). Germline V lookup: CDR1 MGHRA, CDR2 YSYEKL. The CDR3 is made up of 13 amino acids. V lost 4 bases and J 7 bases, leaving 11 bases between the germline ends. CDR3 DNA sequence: TGCGCCAGCAGCCCGACAGGACCCCAGCCCCAGCATTTT. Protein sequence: CASSPTGPQPQHF.

The CDR3 nucleotides are TGTGCCAGCAGCTTGGCAGGGGACAGCTACGAGCAGTACTTC. Its translation is CASSLAGDSYEQYF. The chain recombines TRBV7-3 with TRBJ2-7; 7 bases line up with TRBD1. V dropped 3 bases and J dropped 3; count of bases not matched to a gene: 5. The CDR3 runs to 14 residues. Germline values: CDR1 SGHTA, CDR2 FQGTGA.

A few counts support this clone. This chain's CDR3 is CASTRQYYEQYF. CDR3 DNA: TGTGCCAGCACCAGACAGTACTACGAGCAGTACTTC. The chain has TRBV7-9 and TRBJ2-7; D possibly corresponds to TRBD1 (5 bases). Looked up from germline, CDR1 is SEHNR and CDR2 is FQNEAQ (reference sequence). V lost 7 bases, J lost 3 bases, and 10 bases lay in between. This CDR3 has 12 amino acids.

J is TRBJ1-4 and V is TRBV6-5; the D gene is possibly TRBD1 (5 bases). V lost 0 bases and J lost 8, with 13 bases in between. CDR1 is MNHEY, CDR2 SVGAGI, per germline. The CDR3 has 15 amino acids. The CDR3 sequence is CASSYSTGVGEKLFF. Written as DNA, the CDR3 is TGTGCCAGCAGTTACTCGACGGGGGTTGGCGAAAAACTGTTTTTT.

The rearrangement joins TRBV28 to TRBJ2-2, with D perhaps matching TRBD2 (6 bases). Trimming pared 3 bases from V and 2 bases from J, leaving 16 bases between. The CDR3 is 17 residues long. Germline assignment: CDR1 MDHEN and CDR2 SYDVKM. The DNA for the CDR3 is TGTGCCAGCAGTTTTTTTCCCGGGACTGGTAACACCGGGGAGCTGTTTTTT. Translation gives CASSFFPGTGNTGELFF. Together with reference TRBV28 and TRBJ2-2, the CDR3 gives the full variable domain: DVKVTQSSRYLVKRTGEKVFLECVQDMDHENMFWYRQDPGLGLRLIYFSYDVKMKEKGDIPEGYSVSREKKERFSLILESASTNQTSMYLCASSFFPGTGNTGELFFGEGSRLTVL.